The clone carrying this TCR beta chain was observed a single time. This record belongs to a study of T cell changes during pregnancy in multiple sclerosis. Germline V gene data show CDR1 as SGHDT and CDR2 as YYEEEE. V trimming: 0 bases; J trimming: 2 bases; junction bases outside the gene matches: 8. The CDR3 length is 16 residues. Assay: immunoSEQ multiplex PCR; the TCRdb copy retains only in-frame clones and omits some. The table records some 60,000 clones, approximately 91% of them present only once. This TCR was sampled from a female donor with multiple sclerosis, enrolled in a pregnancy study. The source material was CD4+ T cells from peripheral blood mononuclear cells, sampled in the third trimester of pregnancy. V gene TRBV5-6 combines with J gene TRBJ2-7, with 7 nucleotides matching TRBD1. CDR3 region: CASSLVGRQGAYEQYF. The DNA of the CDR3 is TGTGCCAGCAGCTTGGTCGGGCGGCAGGGGGCCTACGAGCAGTACTTC.